This T cell receptor (beta chain) is from a study of cytomegalovirus exposure and HLA in healthy donors. Overall study findings and caveats: A later analysis linked a missense variant in DCLRE1C to the trimming of TCR beta V and J genes. Later analysis placed DRB1 highest and HLA-C lowest in TCR association rates, which differed by HLA locus.

PCR amplification relied on 60 Vbeta primers (plus 13 Jbeta primers). TCRdb's table, derived via immunoSEQ multiplex PCR, lists solely in-frame clones and lacks some. Of nearly 200,000 clones in the sample, more than 75% were seen once. Donors were nominally healthy when sampled, though unrecorded immune exposures were likely. The CDR3 is made up of 14 amino acids. The ends were cut back, 4 bases at V and 2 bases at J, with 8 bases in the middle. Germline lookup yields CDR1 MNHNS and CDR2 SASEGT. Worth noting for this clone: Its specificity is unknown.

The rearrangement links TRBV6-1 to TRBJ1-4; D is undetermined. The sequenced material came from PBMCs. The sequence derives from a woman between 50 and 59 years old in good health and CMV-seropositive. The CDR3 loop reads CASSAQATNEKLFF. The CDR3 DNA follows: TGTGCCAGCAGTGCCCAGGCTACTAATGAAAAACTGTTTTTT.